The T cell receptor (beta chain) under discussion was sequenced for a study of blood T cell repertoires in COVID-19. Looking at the study overall: Samples taken during acute and convalescent COVID-19 were collected in the United States, Italy and Spain. T cells, B-cell-depleted T cells, or PBMCs supplied cDNA or gDNA.

The CDR3 contains 15 residues. The V gene's germline CDR1 is SGHAT and CDR2 FQNNGV. V was pared by 5 bases and J by 10 bases, with 20 bases between. In the original workflow: Reference gene primer amplification in the assay estimated nucleated cell counts. Generated by immunoSEQ multiplex PCR, the TCRdb table keeps only in-frame clones and is missing some. That table supplies the V and J calls and clone size; D and trimming were determined from the DNA. This sample has about 140,000 clones, with around 80% found just once. The genes are TRBV11-2 and TRBJ2-2; D is possibly TRBD2 (5 bases). The sequencing sample was made of peripheral blood. The sequence was obtained from a man in his 60s who had recovered from COVID-19. The CDR3 protein is CASSPLEGRAEELFF. The CDR3, as DNA: TGTGCCAGCAGCCCCCTAGAGGGAAGGGCGGAGGAGCTGTTTTTT.